This TCR beta chain was sequenced in a study of blood T cell repertoires in COVID-19. Study summary: Sources were T cells, B-cell-depleted T cells, or PBMCs; the material itself was cDNA or gDNA.

Germline assignment: CDR1 SNHLY and CDR2 FYNNEI. Trimming took off 8 bases at V and 7 bases at J, with 11 bases between the two ends. The CDR3 is made up of 12 amino acids. This clone occurred a few times. In the original analysis: Amplification with reference gene primers provided the estimates of nucleated cell counts. Produced via immunoSEQ multiplex PCR; TCRdb's table is partial and in-frame only. That table gives V, J and clone size, and the DNA gave D and trimming. The repertoire consists of roughly 71,000 clones, with approximately 88% occurring once and the leading ten covering approximately 31%.

The rearrangement uses TRBV2 and TRBJ1-4; D is undetermined. This clonotype originated in a man aged 45-65 years with acute or convalescent COVID-19. Sequencing was done on a sample of peripheral blood. CDR3 residues: CASHSYGEKLFF. Here the CDR3 DNA reads TGTGCCAGCCACAGCTATGGTGAAAAACTGTTTTTT.